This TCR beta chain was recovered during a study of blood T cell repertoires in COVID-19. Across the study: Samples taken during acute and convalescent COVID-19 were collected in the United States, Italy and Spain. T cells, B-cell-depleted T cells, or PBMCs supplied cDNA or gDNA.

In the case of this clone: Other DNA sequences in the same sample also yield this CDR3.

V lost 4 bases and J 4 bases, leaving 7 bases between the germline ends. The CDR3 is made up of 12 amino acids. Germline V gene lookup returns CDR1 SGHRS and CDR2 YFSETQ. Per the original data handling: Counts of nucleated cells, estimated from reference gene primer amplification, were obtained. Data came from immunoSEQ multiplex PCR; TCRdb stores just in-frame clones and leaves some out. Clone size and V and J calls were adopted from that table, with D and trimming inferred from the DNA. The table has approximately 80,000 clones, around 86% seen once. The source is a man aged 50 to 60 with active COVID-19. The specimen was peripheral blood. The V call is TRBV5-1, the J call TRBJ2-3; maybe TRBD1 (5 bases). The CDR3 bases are TGCGCCAGCAGCCTAGGGGCAGATACGCAGTATTTT. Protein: CASSLGADTQYF.